Listed below are T cell receptor beta chains from one sample, sequenced in a study of CD8 T cells in Susac syndrome. TCRdb fed the immunoSEQ multiplex PCR reads into MiXCR, producing one record per CDR3 protein. The table includes 120,000 to 150,000 distinct CDR3 sequences, approximately 96% detected once. Material for sequencing was CD4+ T cells from PBMCs. The source is a human donor with Susac syndrome. Both conserved end residues are part of each CDR3. A D gene is named only where the DNA matches it firmly. Clone size is shown for a subset of rows, as once, few, many or a class of expanded clone.

TRBV12-3/TRBV12-4	-	TRBJ2-6	-	TGTGCCAGCAGTTTATGGGTCTCGGGGGCCAACGTCCTGACTTTC	CASSLWVSGANVLTF
TRBV20-1	-	TRBJ1-2	-	TGCAGTGCTGGACCCTGGGAGGGCAGGGCGGGCGGCTACACCTTC	CSAGPWEGRAGGYTF
TRBV28	-	TRBJ2-7	-	TGTGCCAGCAGTACCCTCTACGACGAGCAGTACTTC	CASSTLYDEQYF
TRBV7-9	-	TRBJ2-7	-	TGTGCCAGCAGCTTATCTCCTTCCGGTGAGCAGTACTTC	CASSLSPSGEQYF
TRBV6-5	TRBD2	TRBJ2-3	-	TGTGCCAGCGGGAGGGAGACGGGTACGCAGTATTTT	CASGRETGTQYF
TRBV11-2	-	TRBJ2-7	-	TGTGCCAGCAGCTTAGCTCTAGCGAAATACGAGCAGTACTTC	CASSLALAKYEQYF
TRBV18	TRBD1	TRBJ2-5	-	TGTGCCAGCTCACCAACATGGACAGGACAAGAGACCCAGTACTTC	CASSPTWTGQETQYF
TRBV20-1	TRBD1	TRBJ2-1	-	TGCAGTTCAATGGACAGGGTAGGTGAGCAGTTCTTC	CSSMDRVGEQFF
TRBV20-1	-	TRBJ2-7	-	TGCAGCTGTGCGGGGCCCGGAGGCGAGCAGTACTTC	CSCAGPGGEQYF
TRBV29-1	-	TRBJ1-5	-	TGCAGCGTTGTGGCAGGTGCTAATCAGCCCCAGCATTTT	CSVVAGANQPQHF
TRBV29-1	-	TRBJ2-5	-	TGCAGCGTTGAACAGAGTCAAAGAGAGACCCAGTACTTC	CSVEQSQRETQYF
TRBV4-1	TRBD1	TRBJ1-2	-	TGCGCCAGCAGCCAACCGGGACAGACACTTACCTATGGCTACACCTTC	CASSQPGQTLTYGYTF
TRBV7-9	-	TRBJ1-6	-	TGTGCCAGCAGCTTACGTCAGGCTAATTCACCCCTCCACTTT	CASSLRQANSPLHF
TRBV5-1	-	TRBJ2-7	-	TGCGCCAGCCGCTCCCTGGGCTACGAGCAGTACTTC	CASRSLGYEQYF
TRBV24-1	TRBD2	TRBJ2-3	once	TGTGCCACCAGTAGCAGCGGGAGCTCTACGCAGTATTTT	CATSSSGSSTQYF
TRBV28	-	TRBJ2-2	-	TGTGCCAGCAGTTCTCACAGTCTTCCCGGGGAGCTGTTTTTT	CASSSHSLPGELFF
TRBV29-1	-	TRBJ1-2	-	TGCAGCGTTGAAGATCTCGATTCCTATGGCTACACCTTC	CSVEDLDSYGYTF
TRBV24-1	TRBD1	TRBJ2-1	-	TGTGCCACCTTAACAGGGGCGGACAATGAGCAGTTCTTC	CATLTGADNEQFF
TRBV20-1	-	TRBJ1-2	-	TGCAGTGCCCTGACTAGGACAGAGAACTATGGCTACACCTTC	CSALTRTENYGYTF
TRBV12-3/TRBV12-4	-	TRBJ1-1	-	TGTGCCAGCAGTTTAGCGAACAGGCTAGGAGCTTTCTTT	CASSLANRLGAFF
TRBV29-1	TRBD2	TRBJ2-1	-	TGCAGCGTTGAAGAATCCCTAGCGGGAGATAGGCAGTTCTTC	CSVEESLAGDRQFF
TRBV3-1	TRBD2	TRBJ2-3	-	TGTGCCAGCGCACCGAGCGGGGGGACCACAGATACGCAGTATTTT	CASAPSGGTTDTQYF
TRBV7-2	TRBD2	TRBJ2-7	-	TGTGCCAGCAGCGTTGCCGGGACTAGCGGTTCCTACGAGCAGTACTTC	CASSVAGTSGSYEQYF
TRBV6-5	-	TRBJ1-2	-	TGTGCCAGCAGTTCCTCGCCGGGAGGGACCTATGGCTACACCTTC	CASSSSPGGTYGYTF
TRBV14	-	TRBJ1-6	-	TGTGCCAGCAGCCAAGTCCAGGGTAATTCACCCCTCCACTTT	CASSQVQGNSPLHF
TRBV14	-	TRBJ2-6	-	TGTGCCAGCAGGAACTCTGGGGCCAACGTCCTGACTTTC	CASRNSGANVLTF
TRBV5-1	-	TRBJ2-6	-	TGCGCCAGCAGCCCCAGCGGTAGTGGGGCCAACGTCCTGACTTTC	CASSPSGSGANVLTF
TRBV18	-	TRBJ2-3	-	TGTGCCAGCACACCTACGATGGCTGACACAGATACGCAGTATTTT	CASTPTMADTDTQYF
TRBV25-1	-	TRBJ1-2	-	TGTGCCAGCAGTGATACCCTTTGGGATGGCTACACCTTC	CASSDTLWDGYTF
TRBV13	-	TRBJ1-2	once	TGTGCCAGCAGCTTAGCGGGGGATGGCTACACCTTC	CASSLAGDGYTF
TRBV14	-	TRBJ1-1	-	TGTGCCAGCAGCCAAGATCTAGGGGAAGTGTACACTGAAGCTTTCTTT	CASSQDLGEVYTEAFF
TRBV28	-	TRBJ1-2	-	TGTGCCAGCAGCACGGGTGGGGGAGCCCCCTATGGCTACACCTTC	CASSTGGGAPYGYTF
TRBV12-3/TRBV12-4	-	TRBJ2-5	-	TGTGCCAGCAGTTTAAGGTCCATGGGCCAAGAGACCCAGTACTTC	CASSLRSMGQETQYF
TRBV9	-	TRBJ2-1	-	TGTGCCAGCAGCGGAACATCGTGGGGCAATGAGCAGTTCTTC	CASSGTSWGNEQFF
TRBV7-5	-	TRBJ2-1	-	-	CISVPEARVLHNEQFF
TRBV20-1	-	TRBJ1-4	once	TGCAGTGCCCGAGCCGGTGGGGGGAATGAAAAACTGTTTTTT	CSARAGGGNEKLFF
TRBV20-1	TRBD2	TRBJ2-5	-	TGCAGTGCTAGAGATGGGGCCGGGGGGCAAGAGACCCAGTACTTC	CSARDGAGGQETQYF